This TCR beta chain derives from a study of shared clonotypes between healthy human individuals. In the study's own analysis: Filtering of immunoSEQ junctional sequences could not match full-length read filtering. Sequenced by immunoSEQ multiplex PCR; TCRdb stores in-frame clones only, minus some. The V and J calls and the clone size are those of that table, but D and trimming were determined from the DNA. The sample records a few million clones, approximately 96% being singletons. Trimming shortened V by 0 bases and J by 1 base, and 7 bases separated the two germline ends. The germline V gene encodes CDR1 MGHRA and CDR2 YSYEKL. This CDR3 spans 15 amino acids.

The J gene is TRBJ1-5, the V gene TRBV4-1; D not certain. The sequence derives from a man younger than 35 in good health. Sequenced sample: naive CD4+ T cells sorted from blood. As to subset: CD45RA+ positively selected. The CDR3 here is CASSQERVSNQPQHF. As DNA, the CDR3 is TGCGCCAGCAGCCAAGAGAGGGTAAGCAATCAGCCCCAGCATTTT.